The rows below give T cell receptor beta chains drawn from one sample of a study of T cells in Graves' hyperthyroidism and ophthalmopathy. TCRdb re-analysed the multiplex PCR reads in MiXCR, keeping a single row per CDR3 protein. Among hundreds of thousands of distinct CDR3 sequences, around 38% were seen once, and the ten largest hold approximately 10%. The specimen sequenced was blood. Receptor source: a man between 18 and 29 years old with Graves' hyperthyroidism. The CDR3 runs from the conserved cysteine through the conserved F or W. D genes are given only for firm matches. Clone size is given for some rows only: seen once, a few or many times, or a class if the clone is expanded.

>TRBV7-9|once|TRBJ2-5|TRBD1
CASSADRVRRETQYF
TGTGCCAGCAGCGCAGACAGGGTTCGAAGGGAGACCCAGTACTTC
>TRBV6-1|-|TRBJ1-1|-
CASSTTSGYEEAFF
TGTGCCAGCAGTACCACCTCGGGGTACGAAGAAGCTTTCTTT
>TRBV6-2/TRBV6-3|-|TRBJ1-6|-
CASSSGVRGGDLPLHF
TGTGCCAGCAGTTCCGGGGTGAGGGGCGGCGATTTACCCCTCCACTTT
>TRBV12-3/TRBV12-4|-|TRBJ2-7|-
CASSVPGTAGGEQYF
TGTGCCAGCAGTGTTCCCGGGACAGCGGGCGGCGAGCAGTACTTC
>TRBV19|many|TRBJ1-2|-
CASSRQEGSNYGYTF
TGTGCCAGTAGTAGACAGGAGGGATCTAACTATGGCTACACCTTC
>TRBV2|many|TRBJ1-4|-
CASSETGTQSGKLFF
TGTGCCAGCAGTGAAACAGGGACTCAGTCAGGAAAACTGTTTTTT
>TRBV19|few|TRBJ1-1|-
CASTPGNRRRTEAFF
TGTGCCAGCACCCCGGGGAACAGGAGAAGGACTGAAGCTTTCTTT
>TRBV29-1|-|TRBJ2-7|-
CSVVLVGGSYEQYF
TGCAGCGTTGTCCTAGTGGGGGGCTCCTACGAGCAGTACTTC
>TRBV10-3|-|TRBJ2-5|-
CAIHPMGQETQYF
TGTGCCATACACCCTATGGGGCAAGAGACCCAATACTTC
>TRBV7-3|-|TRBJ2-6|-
CASSLPLMGSGANVLTF
TGTGCCAGCAGCTTACCCCTTATGGGCTCTGGGGCCAACGTCCTGACTTTC
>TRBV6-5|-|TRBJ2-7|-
CASSYSPTRADLEQYF
TGTGCCAGCAGTTACTCACCGACTAGGGCGGACCTCGAGCAGTACTTC
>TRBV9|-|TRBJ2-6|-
CASSPPGVTNSGANVLTF
TGTGCCAGCAGCCCCCCCGGCGTTACGAACTCTGGGGCCAACGTCCTGACTTTC
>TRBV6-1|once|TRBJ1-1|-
CASSYTQNTEAFF
TGTGCCAGCAGTTATACACAGAACACTGAAGCTTTCTTT
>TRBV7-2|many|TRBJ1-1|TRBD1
CASSRRTGNTEAFF
TGTGCCAGCAGCAGACGGACAGGGAACACTGAAGCTTTCTTT
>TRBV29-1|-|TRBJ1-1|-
CSSPWMTNTEAFF
TGCAGCTCACCATGGATGACTAACACTGAAGCTTTCTTT
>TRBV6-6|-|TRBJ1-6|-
CASRHPGDSPLHF
TGTGCCAGCAGACACCCCGGGGATTCACCCCTCCACTTT
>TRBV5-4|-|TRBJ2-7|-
CASSLVLSGGEQYF
TGTGCCAGCAGCTTGGTCTTAAGCGGCGGCGAGCAGTACTTC
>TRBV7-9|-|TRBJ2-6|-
CASSFFTQDHSGANVLTF
TGTGCCAGCAGCTTTTTTACACAGGACCACTCTGGGGCCAACGTCCTGACTTTC
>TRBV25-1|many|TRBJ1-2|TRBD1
CASSHRTGEAYGYTF
TGTGCCAGCAGTCACCGGACAGGGGAGGCCTATGGCTACACCTTC
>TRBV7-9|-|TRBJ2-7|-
CASSLVQWDEQYF
TGTGCCAGCAGCTTAGTACAGTGGGACGAGCAGTACTTC
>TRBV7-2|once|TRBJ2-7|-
CASSLLEAGKPYEQYF
TGTGCCAGCAGCTTACTGGAGGCGGGGAAACCCTACGAGCAGTACTTC
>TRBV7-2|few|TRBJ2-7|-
CASSPSEIYEQYF
TGTGCCAGCAGCCCCTCGGAGATCTACGAGCAGTACTTC
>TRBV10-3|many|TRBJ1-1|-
CAISDEGAEAFF
TGTGCCATCAGTGATGAGGGGGCTGAAGCTTTCTTT
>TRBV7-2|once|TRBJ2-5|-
CASSDSGAKETQYF
TGTGCCAGCAGTGACTCCGGGGCCAAGGAGACCCAGTACTTC
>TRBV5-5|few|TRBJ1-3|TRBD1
CASSPWDSGNTIYF
TGTGCCAGCAGCCCCTGGGACAGTGGAAACACCATATATTTT
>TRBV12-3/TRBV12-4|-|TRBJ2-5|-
CASSPMSSEPTPRETQYF
TGTGCCAGCAGTCCTATGTCTAGCGAGCCTACCCCCCGGGAGACCCAGTACTTC
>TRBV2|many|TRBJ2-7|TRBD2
CASRRRENNEQYF
TGTGCCAGCAGGAGGCGGGAGAACAACGAGCAGTACTTC
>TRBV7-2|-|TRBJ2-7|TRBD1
CASSPTTGVYEQYF
TGTGCCAGCAGCCCAACGACAGGGGTCTACGAGCAGTACTTC
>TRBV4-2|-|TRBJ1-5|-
CASSLATDAGQPQHF
TGTGCCAGCAGCTTGGCGACGGACGCGGGACAGCCCCAGCATTTT
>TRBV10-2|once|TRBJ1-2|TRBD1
CASSDLGQANYGYTF
TGCGCCAGCAGTGACCTAGGACAGGCCAACTATGGCTACACCTTC
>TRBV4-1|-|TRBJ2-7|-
CASSQSVDFPYEQYF
TGCGCCAGCAGCCAAAGCGTGGACTTCCCGTACGAGCAGTACTTC
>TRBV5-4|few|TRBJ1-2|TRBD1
CASSFGQGAGYTF
TGTGCCAGCAGCTTCGGACAGGGGGCTGGCTACACCTTC
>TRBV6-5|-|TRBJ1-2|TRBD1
CASSPTGGYDYTF
TGTGCCAGCAGCCCGACAGGGGGGTACGACTACACCTTC
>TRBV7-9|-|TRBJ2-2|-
CASSPSETNTGELFF
TGTGCCAGCAGCCCATCGGAGACGAACACCGGGGAGCTGTTTTTT
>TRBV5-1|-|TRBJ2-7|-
CASGGTTGEQYF
TGCGCCAGCGGGGGGACGACCGGGGAGCAGTACTTC
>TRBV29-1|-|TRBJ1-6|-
CSVGSRGSDSPLHF
TGCAGCGTTGGGTCCAGGGGATCGGATTCACCCCTCCACTTT
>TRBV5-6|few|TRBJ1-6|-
CASSLGQPRDPLHF
TGTGCCAGCAGCTTGGGGCAGCCTAGAGACCCCCTCCACTTT
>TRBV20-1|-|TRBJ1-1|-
CSARDGFTEAFF
TGCAGTGCTAGAGACGGGTTCACTGAAGCTTTCTTT
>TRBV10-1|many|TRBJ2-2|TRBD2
CASSHSTSAGELFF
TGCGCCAGCAGTCACTCGACTAGCGCCGGGGAGCTGTTTTTT